Each of the 9 T cell receptor beta chains below was sequenced from the same sample in a study of T cell repertoires in ileal Crohn's disease. Assay: immunoSEQ multiplex PCR; the TCRdb copy retains only in-frame clones and omits some. The repertoire has 4,000 to 6,000 clones, roughly 91% of them found once; the top ten carry more than 3.5%. Time point in this sample: proximal margin of the surgical specimen (macroscopically non-inflamed). Sequencing input: ileal tissue. All receptors come from an adult with Crohn's disease.

This chain uses TRBV7-9 with TRBJ2-2; TRBD1 agrees at 7 bases. V was clipped by 1 base and J by 1 base; unmatched bases: 6. Germline values: CDR1 SEHNR, CDR2 FQNEAQ (reference sequence). The CDR3 consists of 17 residues. CDR3 nucleotides: TGTGCCAGCAGCTTAGTCCATGGGACAGAGAACACCGGGGAGCTGTTTTTT. This encodes CASSLVHGTENTGELFF.

This clone has a single count. The genes are TRBV30 and TRBJ1-1; 7 bases align to TRBD1. The V gene end was trimmed by 4 bases and the J gene end by 4 bases; junction bases not matched to a gene: 6. Germline-derived CDR1 and CDR2 are GTSNPN and SVGIG (reference sequence). The CDR3 consists of 13 residues. The CDR3 loop reads CAWTQGGATEAFF. The DNA for the CDR3 is TGTGCCTGGACTCAGGGGGGGGCCACTGAAGCTTTCTTT.

The chain has TRBV28 and TRBJ1-2; tentatively, D is TRBD1 (5 bases). Germline V lookup: CDR1 MDHEN, CDR2 SYDVKM. Trimming stripped 6 bases from V and 7 bases from J, with 12 bases between. The CDR3 length is 12 residues. The CDR3 reads CASSGTTPGYTF. The CDR3 DNA reads TGTGCCAGCAGCGGGACCACTCCTGGCTACACCTTC.

This clone occurred once. One end of the junction varies from germline; a read error may be responsible. The J gene is TRBJ2-5, the V gene TRBV7-9; maybe TRBD2 (6 bases). CDR1 SEHNR and CDR2 FQNEAQ come from the germline V gene (reference sequence). The CDR3 consists of 17 residues. Here the CDR3 DNA reads TGTGCCAGCAGCTTAGTCTCGGGCGGGACGTTCCAAGAGATCCAGTACTTC. Protein sequence: CASSLVSGGTFQEIQYF.

V usage is TRBV18 and J usage is TRBJ2-7; D possibly matches TRBD1 or TRBD2 (5 bases each). CDR3 length: 16 residues. V was shortened by 2 bases and J by 4 bases, with 18 bases between the two germline ends. The germline V gene has CDR1 KGHSH and CDR2 LQKENI. CDR3 residues: CASSPSGAGSIYEQYF. The CDR3 nucleotides read TGTGCCAGCTCACCATCCGGGGCAGGGTCCATATACGAGCAGTACTTC.

The gene calls are TRBV10-3 and TRBJ2-2; D call uncertain. V was clipped by 3 bases and J by 3 bases, with 5 bases between them. Per the germline V gene, CDR1 is ENHRY and CDR2 is SYGVKD. The CDR3 length is 13 residues. CDR3 amino acids: CAISDHYTGELFF. The CDR3 DNA is TGTGCCATCAGTGATCACTACACCGGGGAGCTGTTTTTT.

The chain combines TRBV6-4 with TRBJ2-5; TRBD1 is a possible D gene (5 bases). The CDR3 loop spans 14 amino acids. V lost 0 bases, J lost 6 bases, and 11 bases lay in between. Germline V gene lookup returns CDR1 MRHNA and CDR2 SNTAGT. The CDR3 loop reads CASSDSPGKKTQYF. CDR3 sequence (DNA): TGTGCCAGCAGTGACTCGCCAGGGAAAAAGACCCAGTACTTC.

CDR3 nucleotides: TGTGCCAGCAGGGATAAGTACAGCCTAGTTGGCTACACCTTC. Its protein is CASRDKYSLVGYTF. This rearrangement joins TRBV2 to TRBJ1-2; D call uncertain. V lost 6 bases, J lost 7 bases, and 18 bases lay in between. The germline V gene encodes CDR1 SNHLY and CDR2 FYNNEI. The CDR3 has 14 amino acids.

Regarding this clone: Other nucleotide sequences from this sample produce the same CDR3. This chain uses TRBV9 with TRBJ1-1; D is uncertain. V lost 2 bases and J 1 base, leaving 9 bases between the germline ends. Germline V gene sequence: CDR1 SGDLS, CDR2 YYNGEE. The CDR3 is 14 amino acids. The CDR3 is CASSVTPANTEAFF. In DNA form, the CDR3 reads TGTGCCAGCAGCGTTACCCCGGCGAACACTGAAGCTTTCTTT.